This T cell receptor beta chain was documented in a study of blood T cell repertoires in COVID-19. Generated by immunoSEQ multiplex PCR, the TCRdb table keeps only in-frame clones and is missing some. The table lists roughly 200,000 clones, approximately 83% of them singletons, with approximately 4.7% in the top ten. Looked up from germline, CDR1 is SNHLY and CDR2 is FYNNEI. CDR3 length: 16 amino acids. V lost 6 bases to trimming and J lost 4 bases; unmatched junction nucleotides: 12. The specimen sequenced was peripheral blood. The clonotype was recovered from a man aged 50 to 60 with active or convalescent COVID-19. This chain uses TRBV2 with TRBJ2-7; TRBD1 agrees at 10 bases. The CDR3 here is CASRRQPGQGIYEQYF. The CDR3 DNA reads as TGTGCCAGCAGACGTCAACCGGGACAGGGGATTTACGAGCAGTACTTC.